Listed below are T cell receptor beta chains from one sample, sequenced in a study of multiple sclerosis patients with progressive multifocal leukoencephalopathy. Measured with immunoSEQ multiplex PCR; TCRdb has only the in-frame clones, and not every one. This sample has 30,000 or so clones, with about 90% found just once. The specimen was PBMCs, collected from a patient treated with natalizumab. Receptor source: a human donor with multiple sclerosis. CDR3s include the opening cysteine and the closing phenylalanine or tryptophan. The D gene is left open where the match is weak. The size entry is marked missing in some rows and otherwise reads once, few, many or a size class.

d_call	clone_size	cdr3_length	v_call	j_call	cdr3_aa	cdr3_nt
TRBD2	NA	14	TRBV6-5	TRBJ2-5	CASSLLPGGETQYF	TGTGCCAGCAGCCTACTCCCGGGGGGTGAGACCCAGTACTTC
TRBD1	NA	14	TRBV10-2	TRBJ2-1	CASRHVSSQGLKFF	TGCGCCAGCAGACACGTTTCTTCACAGGGGCTGAAGTTCTTC
TRBD1	few	14	TRBV7-9	TRBJ2-7	CASSRRDRAREQYF	TGTGCCAGCAGCCGACGGGACAGGGCACGGGAGCAGTACTTC
NA	once	12	TRBV7-9	TRBJ1-1	CASSDSYTEAFF	TGTGCCAGCAGTGACAGCTACACTGAAGCTTTCTTT
TRBD1	NA	15	TRBV7-3	TRBJ2-2	CASSPRTGGTGELFF	TGTGCCAGCAGCCCTCGGACAGGGGGGACCGGGGAGCTGTTTTTT
TRBD2	few	16	TRBV4-3	TRBJ2-3	CASSQGARGGTDTQYF	TGCGCCAGCAGCCAAGGGGCGCGGGGGGGCACAGATACGCAGTATTTT
TRBD1	NA	15	TRBV19	TRBJ2-1	CASSLVQGAENEQFF	TGTGCCAGTAGCCTTGTACAGGGGGCGGAGAATGAGCAGTTCTTC
NA	NA	13	TRBV27	TRBJ2-3	CASSFPSTDTQYF	TGTGCCAGCAGTTTCCCAAGCACAGATACGCAGTATTTT
TRBD2	once	15	TRBV9	TRBJ2-3	CASTVAGGVADTQYF	TGTGCCAGCACAGTAGCGGGGGGTGTGGCAGATACGCAGTATTTT
TRBD1	once	14	TRBV7-9	TRBJ1-1	CASSFGQGVTEAFF	TGTGCCAGCAGCTTCGGACAGGGGGTCACTGAAGCTTTCTTT
NA	NA	14	TRBV30	TRBJ2-7	CAWKPLGQNLEQYF	TGTGCCTGGAAACCCTTAGGACAGAACCTCGAGCAGTACTTC
TRBD1	NA	13	TRBV29-1	TRBJ1-2	CSVGTGNNYGYTF	TGCAGCGTGGGGACAGGAAACAACTATGGCTACACCTTC
NA	NA	14	TRBV5-5	TRBJ2-6	CASSLNPGANVLTF	TGTGCCAGCAGCTTGAACCCTGGGGCCAACGTCCTGACTTTC
NA	NA	13	TRBV4-1	TRBJ2-7	CASSQWLTYEQYF	TGCGCCAGCAGCCAATGGTTGACCTACGAGCAGTACTTC
NA	once	15	TRBV2	TRBJ2-7	CASTKGGGGSYEQYF	TGTGCCAGCACTAAAGGAGGAGGGGGGTCCTACGAGCAGTACTTC
TRBD1	NA	15	TRBV5-4	TRBJ2-7	CASSHRTGKTYEQYF	TGTGCCAGCAGCCATCGGACAGGGAAGACCTACGAGCAGTACTTC
TRBD1	NA	17	TRBV11-3	TRBJ2-2	CASSAETGTGVTGELFF	TGTGCCAGCAGCGCCGAGACCGGGACAGGGGTCACCGGGGAGCTGTTTTTT
TRBD1	NA	14	TRBV11-2	TRBJ2-1	CASSLAPYTGQGLF	TGTGCCAGCAGCTTAGCCCCCTATACGGGACAGGGACTCTTC
NA	NA	15	TRBV4-2	TRBJ1-5	CASSQDMGSVQPQHF	TGTGCCAGCAGCCAAGATATGGGGTCGGTTCAGCCCCAGCATTTT
NA	NA	12	TRBV27	TRBJ1-6	CASSFQNSPLHF	TGTGCCAGCAGTTTCCAGAATTCACCCCTCCACTTT
NA	NA	14	TRBV5-4	TRBJ1-5	CASSLYSSNQPQHF	TGTGCCAGCAGCTTGTACAGCTCCAATCAGCCCCAGCATTTT
NA	NA	13	TRBV11-2	TRBJ1-2	CASSPLGPDGYTF	TGTGCCAGCAGCCCCCTCGGGCCGGATGGCTACACCTTC
NA	NA	16	TRBV4-3	TRBJ1-2	CASSQDGQLANYGYAF	TGCGCCAGCAGCCAAGACGGACAGCTAGCTAACTATGGCTACGCCTTC
NA	NA	13	TRBV9	TRBJ2-7	CASSPTRGYEQYF	TGTGCCAGCAGCCCGACCCGAGGTTACGAGCAGTACTTC
NA	NA	12	TRBV30	TRBJ1-2	CAWTRNQGGYTF	TGTGCCTGGACCCGGAACCAGGGGGGCTACACCTTC
NA	NA	14	TRBV9	TRBJ1-3	CASSPGSSGDTIYF	TGTGCCAGCAGCCCAGGGTCCTCGGGAGACACCATATATTTT
TRBD1	NA	16	TRBV19	TRBJ1-1	CASSKTIGTGKTEAFF	TGTGCCAGTAGTAAGACAATCGGGACAGGGAAGACGGAAGCTTTCTTT
NA	NA	15	TRBV4-3	TRBJ2-7	CASSQGRSSSYEQYF	TGCGCCAGCAGCCAGGGACGGTCAAGCTCCTACGAGCAGTACTTC
NA	NA	13	TRBV19	TRBJ2-7	CASSIGSSYEQYF	TGTGCCAGTAGTATAGGCAGCTCCTACGAGCAGTACTTC
NA	NA	14	TRBV15	TRBJ1-4	CATTPRTANEKLFF	TGTGCCACCACCCCGAGGACAGCTAATGAAAAACTGTTTTTT
TRBD1	NA	15	TRBV7-9	TRBJ1-5	CASSRGQGRNQPQHF	TGTGCCAGCAGCCGTGGACAGGGGAGAAATCAGCCCCAGCATTTT
NA	NA	15	TRBV5-6	TRBJ2-3	CASSFDNLYADTQYF	TGTGCCAGCAGCTTCGATAATTTGTATGCAGATACGCAGTATTTT
NA	NA	14	TRBV2	TRBJ1-4	CASVQRGTNEKLFF	TGTGCCAGCGTTCAGAGGGGTACTAATGAAAAACTGTTTTTT
TRBD1	NA	15	TRBV30	TRBJ1-5	CAWRSADRGYQPQHF	TGTGCCTGGAGGTCGGCGGACAGGGGTTATCAGCCCCAGCATTTT
NA	NA	15	TRBV2	TRBJ1-5	CASSEWGRTNQPQHF	TGTGCCAGCAGTGAGTGGGGCAGGACAAACCAGCCCCAGCATTTT